This T cell receptor (beta chain) was captured by sequencing in a study of response to subunit inactivated influenza vaccine. The trim removed 8 bases at V and 3 bases at J, leaving 12 bases unmatched. The germline CDR1 and CDR2 sequences are SQVTM and ANQGSEA. This CDR3 has 14 residues. TCRdb passed the RT-PCR reads through MiXCR, listing each CDR3 protein once. Seen here are around 200,000 distinct CDR3 sequences, approximately 12% observed once, and the top ten hold 29%. A few counts support this clonotype. The same data also went into a second study, on T cells expressing NK-cell markers. That publication notes: Template switching by 5'RACE with UMIs generated the TCR beta cDNA. Obtained from sorted CD3+CD56+NKG2C+, CD3+CD56+NKG2C- and CD3+CD56-NKG2C+ T cells were the TCR beta repertoires. Out of eight donors sequenced, seven tested HCMV-seropositive and the remaining one seronegative. As a fraction of CD8+ T cells, dominant NKG2C+ clonotypes reached about 1.0-7.0% in 5 to 7 donors. Once again these clonotypes came out on top in the CD3+CD56-NKG2C+ fraction of several donors.

Sequenced here: CD8+ T cells sorted from PBMCs, sampled about 11 days after vaccination. V is TRBV29-1 and J is TRBJ1-1, with 7 bases identical to TRBD1. The source is a middle-aged man who received an inactivated influenza vaccine. The CDR3 region has the DNA TGCAGCATACCTAGCCACAGGGGTGACACTGAAGCTTTCTTT. It specifies CSIPSHRGDTEAFF. Full variable domain (missing parts from reference TRBV29-1 and TRBJ1-1): SAVISQKPSRDICQRGTSLTIQCQVDSQVTMMFWYRQQPGQSLTLIATANQGSEATYESGFVIDKFPISRPNLTFSTLTVSNMSPEDSSIYLCSIPSHRGDTEAFFGQGTRLTVV.